The clone carrying this T cell receptor (beta chain) has just one count. The same CDR3 is also encoded by other DNA sequences in this sample. Clones were sequenced by immunoSEQ multiplex PCR, and TCRdb holds only the in-frame ones, with some missing. The sample records around 80,000 clones, roughly 90% being singletons. V lost 0 bases, J lost 4 bases, and 11 bases lay in between. The CDR3 contains 14 residues. CDR1 is SGHRS, CDR2 YFSETQ, per germline. This sample is drawn from a study of OX40 agonist ivuxolimab in advanced cancers. The sequenced sample was CD4+ or CD8+ T cells sorted from blood, obtained in a trial of the OX40 agonist ivuxolimab. The J gene is TRBJ2-7, the V gene TRBV5-1; D call uncertain. The clonotype originates from an adult with an advanced solid tumor such as melanoma, head and neck, liver or kidney cancer. The CDR3: CASSLVVQPYEQYF. The CDR3, as DNA: TGCGCCAGCAGCTTGGTGGTTCAGCCGTACGAGCAGTACTTC.